This T cell receptor beta chain was recorded in a study of memory CD4+ T cells and cytomegalovirus serostatus. The repertoire was sequenced with immunoSEQ multiplex PCR; TCRdb's copy has only in-frame clones and lacks some. The sample lists 50,000 to 65,000 clones, around 80% seen once, with 1.3% to 1.5% in the top ten. The sort gate was single viable CD3+CD4+CD8-CD45RO+ cells for memory CD4+ T cells. Germline CDR1 is MNHEY and CDR2 is SVGAGI. This CDR3 has 14 amino acids. V was cut by 5 bases and J by 0 bases, with 11 bases left in between. The TCR comes from an adult in good health and CMV-seropositive. The sample consisted of memory CD4+ T cells from blood. The chain joins TRBV6-5 to TRBJ2-7; TRBD1 is a possible D gene (5 bases). This chain's CDR3 is CASSPRQSSYEQYF. The DNA for the CDR3 is TGTGCCAGCAGTCCCCGACAGAGCTCCTACGAGCAGTACTTC.